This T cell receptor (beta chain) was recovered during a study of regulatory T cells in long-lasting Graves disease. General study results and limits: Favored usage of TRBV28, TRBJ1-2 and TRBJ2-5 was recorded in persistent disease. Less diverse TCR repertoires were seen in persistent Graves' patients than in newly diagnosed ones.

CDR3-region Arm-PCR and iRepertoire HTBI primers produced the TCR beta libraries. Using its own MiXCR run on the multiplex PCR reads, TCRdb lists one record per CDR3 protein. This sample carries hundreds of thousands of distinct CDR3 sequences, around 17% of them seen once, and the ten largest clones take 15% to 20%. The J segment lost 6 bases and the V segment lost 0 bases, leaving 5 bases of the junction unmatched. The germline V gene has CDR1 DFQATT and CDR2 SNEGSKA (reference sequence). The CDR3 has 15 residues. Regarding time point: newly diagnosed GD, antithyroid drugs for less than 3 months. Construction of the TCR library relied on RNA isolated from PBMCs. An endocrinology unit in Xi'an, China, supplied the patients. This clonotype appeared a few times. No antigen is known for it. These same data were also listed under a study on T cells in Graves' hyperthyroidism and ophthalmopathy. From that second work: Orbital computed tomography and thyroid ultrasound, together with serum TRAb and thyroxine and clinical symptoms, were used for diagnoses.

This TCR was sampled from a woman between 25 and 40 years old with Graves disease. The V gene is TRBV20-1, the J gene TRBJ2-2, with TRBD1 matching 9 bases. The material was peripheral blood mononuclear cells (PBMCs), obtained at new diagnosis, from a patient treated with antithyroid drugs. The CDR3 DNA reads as TGCAGTGCTAGAGATGAACAGGGGGCTTCCGGGGAGCTGTTTTTT. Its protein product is CSARDEQGASGELFF.